This T cell receptor (beta chain) was documented in a study of cytomegalovirus exposure and HLA in healthy donors. Regarding the study as a whole: Common viral pathogens (according to a later analysis) appeared linked to several of the most significant clusters.

Donors likely had unrecorded immune exposures despite being nominally healthy when sampled. The PCR had 60 Vbeta and 13 Jbeta primers. Libraries were prepared by immunoSEQ multiplex PCR; TCRdb keeps only in-frame clonotypes and omits some of them. The data contain roughly 110,000 clones, around 73% of them singletons. The length of the CDR3 is 15 residues. Germline values: CDR1 MNHEY, CDR2 SMNVEV (reference sequence). V was shortened by 4 bases and J by 6 bases, with 15 bases between the two germline ends. For this clone: Its target is unknown.

The sequenced sample consisted of PBMCs. The TCR originated in a man aged 25-45 years in good health and CMV-seronegative. The chain links TRBV27 to TRBJ1-4, with a tentative D call TRBD1 (6 bases). CDR3 loop: CASSSSTGRYEKLFF. The CDR3 DNA follows: TGTGCCAGCAGTTCCTCGACAGGCCGCTATGAAAAACTGTTTTTT.